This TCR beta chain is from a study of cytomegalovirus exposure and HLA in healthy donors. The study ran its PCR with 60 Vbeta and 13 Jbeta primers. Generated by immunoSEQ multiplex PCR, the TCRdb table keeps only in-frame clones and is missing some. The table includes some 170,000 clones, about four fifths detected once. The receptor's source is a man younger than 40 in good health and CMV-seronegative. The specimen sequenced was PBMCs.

CDR3 in amino acids: CASSSGSGRAGKETQYF. CDR3 nucleotide sequence: TGTGCCAGCAGTTCGGGAAGCGGGAGGGCCGGGAAGGAGACCCAGTACTTC. V and J are TRBV27 and TRBJ2-5; 10 bases match TRBD2. CDR3 length equals 17 residues. CDR1 MNHEY and CDR2 SMNVEV come from the germline V gene (reference sequence). Trimming removed 4 bases from V and 5 bases from J; junction bases left unmatched: 13.